The clone carrying this T cell receptor beta chain was seen a few times. The data stem from a study of identical twins. A universal primer binding site was introduced by template switching. The final cDNA contained unique molecular identifiers. Each CDR3 protein is one row after TCRdb ran MiXCR on the 5' RACE reads. The table includes 150,000 or so distinct CDR3 sequences, around 3.4% detected once. Input material: memory T cells sorted from blood. The sequence was collected from a man aged 18 to 35 in good health.

The chain's CDR3 is CASSLAGQGARPQHF. The CDR3 DNA sequence: TGTGCCAGCAGCTTGGCCGGTCAGGGGGCGCGGCCCCAGCATTTT. The chain is built from TRBV5-6 and TRBJ1-5; 8 nucleotides agree with TRBD1. V lost 0 bases to trimming and J lost 9 bases; unmatched junction nucleotides: 8. The CDR3 sequence is 15 residues long. CDR1 SGHDT and CDR2 YYEEEE come from the germline V gene.